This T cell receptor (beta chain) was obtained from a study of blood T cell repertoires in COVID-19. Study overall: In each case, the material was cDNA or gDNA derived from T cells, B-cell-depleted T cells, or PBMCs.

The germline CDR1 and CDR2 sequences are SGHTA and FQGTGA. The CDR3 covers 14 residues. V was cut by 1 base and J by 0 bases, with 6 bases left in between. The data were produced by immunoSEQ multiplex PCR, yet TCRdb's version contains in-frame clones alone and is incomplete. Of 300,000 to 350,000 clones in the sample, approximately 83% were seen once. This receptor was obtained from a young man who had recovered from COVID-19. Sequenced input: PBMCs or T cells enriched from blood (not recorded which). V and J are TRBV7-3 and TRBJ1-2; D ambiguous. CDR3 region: CASSLNTPNYGYTF. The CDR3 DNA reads TGTGCCAGCAGCTTAAACACCCCTAACTATGGCTACACCTTC. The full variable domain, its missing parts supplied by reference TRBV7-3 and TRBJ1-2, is GAGVSQTPSNKVTEKGKYVELRCDPISGHTALYWYRQSLGQGPEFLIYFQGTGAADDSGLPNDRFFAVRPEGSVSTLKIQRTERGDSAVYLCASSLNTPNYGYTFGSGTRLTVV.